The clone carrying this T cell receptor (beta chain) was picked up many times. The antigen is unknown. The lymph nodes were axillary draining lymph nodes from breast cancer patients. This sample was included in a study of breast tumors, draining lymph nodes, adjacent tissues. TCRdb called the multiplex PCR reads again in MiXCR, with one record for every CDR3 protein. This table holds more than 250,000 distinct CDR3 sequences, under 35% found once. With V trimmed by 1 base and J by 4 bases, 15 bases remained unmatched. This CDR3 has 18 residues. Looked up from germline, CDR1 is SGHRS and CDR2 is YFSETQ. Overall study results and limits: The data were judged consistent with most tumor T cells coming from lymph node and expanding in tumor. Luminal-like breast cancer showed significantly higher tumor–nontumor repertoire similarity than basal-like. Data only fit, rather than demonstrated, lymph node origin of most tumor T cells. Tumor TCR diversity was below lymph nodes but above nontumor tissue.

The chain is built from TRBV5-1 and TRBJ2-5, with 8 bases that match TRBD2. This clonotype was sampled from a female donor with breast cancer. Some clones in this sample may be carry-over from other donors' samples. Material for sequencing was axillary lymph node tissue. The CDR3 sequence: CASSLKAVAGIIVETQYF. As DNA, the CDR3 is TGCGCCAGCAGCTTGAAGGCGGTAGCGGGAATTATTGTAGAGACCCAGTACTTC.